This TCR beta chain appears in the sequencing data of a study of cytomegalovirus exposure and HLA in healthy donors. CDR1 and CDR2 from the germline V gene are MDHEN and SYDVKM. Trimming pared 5 bases from V and 2 bases from J, leaving 19 bases between. The CDR3 length is 18 residues. Vbeta (60) and Jbeta (13) primers were used in the PCR. The assay was immunoSEQ multiplex PCR, and TCRdb's table has in-frame clones only and misses some. The table records about 120,000 clones, about four fifths of them present only once. The sequenced sample was PBMCs. The receptor's source is a woman aged 55-70 years in good health and CMV-seropositive. V gene TRBV28 combines with J gene TRBJ2-6; D perhaps matches TRBD1 (6 bases). CDR3 in amino acids: CASSPRQVRTTGANVLTF. DNA of the CDR3: TGTGCCAGCAGTCCGAGACAGGTGCGAACTACTGGGGCCAACGTCCTGACTTTC. Together with reference TRBV28 and TRBJ2-6, the CDR3 gives the full variable domain: DVKVTQSSRYLVKRTGEKVFLECVQDMDHENMFWYRQDPGLGLRLIYFSYDVKMKEKGDIPEGYSVSREKKERFSLILESASTNQTSMYLCASSPRQVRTTGANVLTFGAGSRLTVL.